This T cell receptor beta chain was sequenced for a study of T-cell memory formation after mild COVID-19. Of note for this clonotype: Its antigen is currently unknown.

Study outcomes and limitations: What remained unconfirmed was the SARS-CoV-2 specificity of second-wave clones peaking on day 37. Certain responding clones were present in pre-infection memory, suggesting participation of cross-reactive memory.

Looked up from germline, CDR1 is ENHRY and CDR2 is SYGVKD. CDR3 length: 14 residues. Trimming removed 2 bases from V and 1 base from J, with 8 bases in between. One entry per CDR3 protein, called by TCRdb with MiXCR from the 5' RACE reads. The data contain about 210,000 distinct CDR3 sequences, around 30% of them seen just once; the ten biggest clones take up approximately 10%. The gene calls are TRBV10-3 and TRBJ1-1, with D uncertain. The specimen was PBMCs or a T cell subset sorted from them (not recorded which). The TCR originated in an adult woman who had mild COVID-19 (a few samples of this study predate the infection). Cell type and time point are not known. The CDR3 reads CAISEKSGNTEAFF. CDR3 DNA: TGTGCCATCAGTGAGAAGTCCGGGAACACTGAAGCTTTCTTT.